The source of this TCR beta chain is a study of T-cell reconstitution after alpha-beta-depleted transplantation in children. General study points: As was reported, about two months after transplant, alpha-beta T cells came from several hundred expanded graft clones. Newly produced T cells mostly accounted for T-cell counts and diversity one year post-transplant. Recipient T cells and thymic progenitors that survived were the source of the high TCRbeta diversity seen at day 60 in some patients.

This clonotype was detected many times. The target antigen is unknown. Unique molecular identifiers were used in preparing the TCRbeta library. TCRdb re-derived calls from the PCR reads in MiXCR, one entry per CDR3 protein. This table holds some 200,000 distinct CDR3 sequences, under 8.5% found once. The sample consisted of PBMCs, mostly from graft donor cells, taken 360 days after TCRalphabeta/CD19-depleted stem cell transplant. This TCR derives from a male patient between 2 and 9 years old who had a stem cell transplant for acute myeloid leukemia, so the T cells may come from the graft donor.

CDR3 nucleotides: TGCAGCGGAACGGACAGGCTTAATGAAAAACTGTTTTTT. This translates into CSGTDRLNEKLFF. The genes are TRBV29-1 and TRBJ1-4; 7 nucleotides match TRBD1. CDR1 and CDR2 (germline): SQVTM, ANQGSEA. The ends lost 7 bases at V and 4 bases at J; junction bases unmatched: 6. The length of the CDR3 is 13 residues.